The present T cell receptor (beta chain) was sequenced within a study of blood T cells in healthy people across ages. Samples had at least 6.5 million PBMCs isolated from them. Then a second PCR, running roughly 7 to 11 cycles, was carried out with a sample-barcoded 5' primer and a J-beta primer mix. TCRdb re-analysed the 5' RACE reads in MiXCR, keeping a single row per CDR3 protein. The sample records hundreds of thousands of distinct CDR3 sequences, over 40% being singletons. Germline V gene lookup returns CDR1 KGHSH and CDR2 LQKENI. The trim removed 1 base at V and 3 bases at J, leaving 6 bases unmatched. The CDR3 loop spans 18 amino acids. Study-level findings and limits: Roughly linear declines in TCR beta diversity per million T cells occurred with age.

As for this clonotype: Its antigen is unidentified.

The specimen was blood. The sequence was collected from an elderly man in good health. The chain has TRBV18 and TRBJ2-1; 13 positions agree with TRBD2. The CDR3 loop reads CASSPLGTSGTRYNEQFF. The CDR3 DNA is TGTGCCAGCTCACCACTAGGGACTAGCGGGACTCGCTACAATGAGCAGTTCTTC.